These T cell receptor beta chains were read from a single sample in a study of OX40 agonist ivuxolimab in advanced cancers. Produced via immunoSEQ multiplex PCR; TCRdb's table is partial and in-frame only. The sample has tens of thousands of clones; about 90% are singletons. The specimen comprised CD4+ or CD8+ T cells sorted from blood, sampled in a trial of the OX40 agonist ivuxolimab. These receptors all stem from an adult with an advanced solid tumor such as melanoma, head and neck, liver or kidney cancer. The CDR3 runs from the conserved cysteine through the conserved F or W. A D gene is named only where the DNA matches it firmly. Only part of the rows carry a size: once, few, many, or a class if the clone is expanded.

len: 14
d_gene: NA
j_gene: TRBJ2-7
abundance: once
v_gene: TRBV5-4
CDR3nt: TGTGCCAGCAGCCTCGGGACACCACCCTACGAGCAGTACTTC
CDR3aa: CASSLGTPPYEQYF

len: 13
d_gene: NA
j_gene: TRBJ1-1
abundance: few
v_gene: TRBV6-5
CDR3nt: TGTGCCAGCAGTTACGGGGGGAGACCTGAAGCTTTCTTT
CDR3aa: CASSYGGRPEAFF

len: 18
d_gene: TRBD1
j_gene: TRBJ2-1
abundance: NA
v_gene: TRBV5-1
CDR3nt: TGCGCCAGCAGCTTGGGGGGACAGGGGCCCAGCTCCTACAATGAGCAGTTCTTC
CDR3aa: CASSLGGQGPSSYNEQFF

len: 16
d_gene: TRBD2
j_gene: TRBJ2-1
abundance: NA
v_gene: TRBV6-5
CDR3nt: TGTGCCAGCAGTTACGGTACTAGCGGGAGGGGAAATGAGCAGTTCTTC
CDR3aa: CASSYGTSGRGNEQFF

len: 18
d_gene: TRBD1
j_gene: TRBJ2-6
abundance: NA
v_gene: TRBV27
CDR3nt: TGTGCCAGCAGTTTCGGGGACAGGGGGGTCTCTGGGGCCAACGTCCTGACTTTC
CDR3aa: CASSFGDRGVSGANVLTF

len: 14
d_gene: NA
j_gene: TRBJ1-2
abundance: NA
v_gene: TRBV6-1
CDR3nt: TGTGCCAGCAGGCCCGGGTGGGGCCGGGATGGCTACACCTTC
CDR3aa: CASRPGWGRDGYTF

len: 16
d_gene: NA
j_gene: TRBJ2-7
abundance: NA
v_gene: TRBV2
CDR3nt: TGTGCCAGCAGTGAATCCCGGTGGGGTGGCTCCTACGAGCAGTACTTC
CDR3aa: CASSESRWGGSYEQYF

len: 18
d_gene: TRBD2
j_gene: TRBJ2-3
abundance: NA
v_gene: TRBV4-1
CDR3nt: TGCGCCAGCAGCCAACCCCCAGGGACAGCGGGAGGGGGAGATACGCAGTATTTT
CDR3aa: CASSQPPGTAGGGDTQYF

len: 15
d_gene: TRBD2
j_gene: TRBJ2-1
abundance: NA
v_gene: TRBV28
CDR3nt: TGTGCCAGCAGTTTATGGTCTAGCGGGGACAATGAGCAGTTCTTC
CDR3aa: CASSLWSSGDNEQFF

len: 16
d_gene: TRBD2
j_gene: TRBJ2-1
abundance: NA
v_gene: TRBV28
CDR3nt: TGTGCCAGCAGTTTGACCCCGGGACTAGCCTACAATGAGCAGTTCTTC
CDR3aa: CASSLTPGLAYNEQFF

len: 12
d_gene: NA
j_gene: TRBJ2-1
abundance: once
v_gene: TRBV5-1
CDR3nt: TGCGCCAGCAGCCCCCCGGGAAATGAGCAGTTCTTC
CDR3aa: CASSPPGNEQFF

len: 15
d_gene: TRBD1
j_gene: TRBJ2-7
abundance: NA
v_gene: TRBV18
CDR3nt: TGTGCCAGCTCACCACCGACAGGGGGCTTGAACGAGCAGTACTTC
CDR3aa: CASSPPTGGLNEQYF

len: 13
d_gene: NA
j_gene: TRBJ1-2
abundance: NA
v_gene: TRBV30
CDR3nt: TGTGCCTGGAGTGTACGGGGGACGCGTGGCTACACCTTC
CDR3aa: CAWSVRGTRGYTF

len: 13
d_gene: NA
j_gene: TRBJ2-3
abundance: NA
v_gene: TRBV19
CDR3nt: TGTGCCAGTATGGGGGACAGCACAGATACGCAGTATTTT
CDR3aa: CASMGDSTDTQYF

len: 13
d_gene: NA
j_gene: TRBJ1-1
abundance: few
v_gene: TRBV10-1
CDR3nt: TGCGCCAGCTCCCTAAAATTGAACACTGAAGCTTTCTTT
CDR3aa: CASSLKLNTEAFF

len: 13
d_gene: NA
j_gene: TRBJ1-4
abundance: few
v_gene: TRBV7-2
CDR3nt: TGTGCCAGCAGCTTATGGGGTGGTGAAAAACTGTTTTTT
CDR3aa: CASSLWGGEKLFF

len: 16
d_gene: NA
j_gene: TRBJ1-4
abundance: few
v_gene: TRBV21-1
CDR3nt: TGTGCCAGCAGCCCCCGCCTAATGGACGGTAATGAAAAACTGTTTTTT
CDR3aa: CASSPRLMDGNEKLFF

len: 17
d_gene: TRBD2
j_gene: TRBJ2-5
abundance: NA
v_gene: TRBV7-9
CDR3nt: TGTGCCAGCAGCTTAGGGGCGGGGGGCACCGACGGGGAGACCCAGTACTTC
CDR3aa: CASSLGAGGTDGETQYF

len: 13
d_gene: NA
j_gene: TRBJ1-2
abundance: few
v_gene: TRBV5-6
CDR3nt: TGTGCCAGCAGCTTGGGCACCTTCTATGGCTACACCTTC
CDR3aa: CASSLGTFYGYTF

len: 12
d_gene: NA
j_gene: TRBJ1-1
abundance: few
v_gene: TRBV4-1
CDR3nt: TGCGCCAGCAGCCAATTGGACACTGAAGCTTTCTTT
CDR3aa: CASSQLDTEAFF

len: 17
d_gene: TRBD1
j_gene: TRBJ1-5
abundance: NA
v_gene: TRBV10-3
CDR3nt: TGTGCCATCAGTGAGCCGGCGGCCGGACAGGGGATCCAGCCCCAGCATTTT
CDR3aa: CAISEPAAGQGIQPQHF

len: 12
d_gene: NA
j_gene: TRBJ2-5
abundance: few
v_gene: TRBV21-1
CDR3nt: TGTGCCAGCAGCAAAGCGGGGGAGACCCAGTACTTC
CDR3aa: CASSKAGETQYF

len: 13
d_gene: NA
j_gene: TRBJ1-6
abundance: once
v_gene: TRBV19
CDR3nt: TGTGCCAGTAGTATCCGGGGCCTGTCACCCCTCCACTTT
CDR3aa: CASSIRGLSPLHF

len: 15
d_gene: TRBD2
j_gene: TRBJ2-5
abundance: NA
v_gene: TRBV6-5
CDR3nt: TGTGCCAGCAGTTACAGAGCGGGGGGGCAAGAGACCCAGTACTTC
CDR3aa: CASSYRAGGQETQYF

len: 15
d_gene: TRBD1
j_gene: TRBJ2-5
abundance: NA
v_gene: TRBV18
CDR3nt: TGTGCCAGCTCACCTACACAGGGGCGCCTAGAGACCCAGTACTTC
CDR3aa: CASSPTQGRLETQYF

len: 13
d_gene: NA
j_gene: TRBJ2-1
abundance: NA
v_gene: TRBV5-4
CDR3nt: TGTGCCAGCAGCTTGGTGGCAGCCAATGAGCAGTTCTTC
CDR3aa: CASSLVAANEQFF